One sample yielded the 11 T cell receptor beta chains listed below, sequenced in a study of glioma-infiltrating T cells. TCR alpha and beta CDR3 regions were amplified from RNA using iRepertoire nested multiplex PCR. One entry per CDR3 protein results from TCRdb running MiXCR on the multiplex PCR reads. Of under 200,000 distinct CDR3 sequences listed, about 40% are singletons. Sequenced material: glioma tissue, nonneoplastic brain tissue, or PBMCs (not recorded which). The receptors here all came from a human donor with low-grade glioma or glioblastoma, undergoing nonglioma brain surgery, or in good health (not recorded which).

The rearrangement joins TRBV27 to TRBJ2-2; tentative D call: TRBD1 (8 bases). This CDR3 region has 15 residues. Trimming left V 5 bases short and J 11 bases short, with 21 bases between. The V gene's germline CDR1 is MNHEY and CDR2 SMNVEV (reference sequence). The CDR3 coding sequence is TGTGCCAGCAGTATCTCACAGGGGGGGGCCTGTGAGCTGTTTTTT. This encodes CASSISQGGACELFF.

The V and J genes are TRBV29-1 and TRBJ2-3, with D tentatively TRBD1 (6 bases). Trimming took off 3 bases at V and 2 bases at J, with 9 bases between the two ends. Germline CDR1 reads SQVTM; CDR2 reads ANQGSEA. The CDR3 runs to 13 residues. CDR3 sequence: CSVEGQATDTQYF. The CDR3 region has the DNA TGCAGCGTTGAGGGACAAGCCACAGATACGCAGTATTTT.

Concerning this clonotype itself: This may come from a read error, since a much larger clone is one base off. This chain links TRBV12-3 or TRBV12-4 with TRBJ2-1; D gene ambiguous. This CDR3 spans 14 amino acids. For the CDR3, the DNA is TGTGCCAACAGTTTGAACCCCCAGGATTTGGAGCAGTTCTTC. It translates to CANSLNPQDLEQFF.

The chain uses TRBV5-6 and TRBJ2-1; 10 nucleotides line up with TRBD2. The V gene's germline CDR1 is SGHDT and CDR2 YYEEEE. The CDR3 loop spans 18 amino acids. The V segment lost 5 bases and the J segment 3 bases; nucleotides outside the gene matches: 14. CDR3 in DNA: TGTGCCAGCAGTCTCGGGACTAGCGCGAACAAGGGCTACAATGAGCAGTTCTTC. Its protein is CASSLGTSANKGYNEQFF.

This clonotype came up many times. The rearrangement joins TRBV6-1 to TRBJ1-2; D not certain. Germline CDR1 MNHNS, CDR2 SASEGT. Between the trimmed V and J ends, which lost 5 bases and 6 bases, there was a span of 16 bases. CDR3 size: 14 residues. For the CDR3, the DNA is TGTGCCAGCAGTACCCCCGGGTACTCTCATGGCTACACCTTC. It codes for CASSTPGYSHGYTF.

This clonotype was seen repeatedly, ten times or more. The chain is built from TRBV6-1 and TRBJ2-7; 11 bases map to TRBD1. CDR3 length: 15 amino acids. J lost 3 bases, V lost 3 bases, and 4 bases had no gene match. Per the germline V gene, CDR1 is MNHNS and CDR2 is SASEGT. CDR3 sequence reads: CASSELGTGGYEQYF. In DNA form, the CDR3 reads TGTGCCAGCAGTGAGCTCGGGACAGGGGGCTACGAGCAGTACTTC.

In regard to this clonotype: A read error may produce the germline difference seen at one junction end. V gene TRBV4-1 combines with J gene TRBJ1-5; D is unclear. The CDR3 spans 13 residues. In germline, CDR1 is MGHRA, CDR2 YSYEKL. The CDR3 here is CASSQVADQPKHF. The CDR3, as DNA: TGCGCCAGCAGCCAAGTGGCAGATCAGCCCAAGCATTTT.

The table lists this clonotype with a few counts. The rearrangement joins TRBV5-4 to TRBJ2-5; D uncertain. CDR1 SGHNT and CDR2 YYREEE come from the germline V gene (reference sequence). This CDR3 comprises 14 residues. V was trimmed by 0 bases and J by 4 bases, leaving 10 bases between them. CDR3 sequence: CASSLESTRETQYF. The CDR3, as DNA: TGTGCCAGCAGCTTGGAGTCGACCCGAGAGACCCAGTACTTC.

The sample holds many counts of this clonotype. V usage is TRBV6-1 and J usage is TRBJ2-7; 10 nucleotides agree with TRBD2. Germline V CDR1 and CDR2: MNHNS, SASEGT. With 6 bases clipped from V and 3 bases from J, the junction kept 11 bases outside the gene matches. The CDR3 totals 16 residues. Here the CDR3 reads CASSYPLAGEDYEQYF. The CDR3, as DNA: TGTGCCAGCAGCTACCCGCTAGCGGGAGAGGACTACGAGCAGTACTTC.

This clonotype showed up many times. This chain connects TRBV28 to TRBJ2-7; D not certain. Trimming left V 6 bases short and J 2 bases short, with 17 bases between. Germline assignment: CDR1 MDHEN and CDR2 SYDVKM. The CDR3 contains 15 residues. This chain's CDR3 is CASRRTTQNTYEQYF. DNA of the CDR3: TGTGCCAGCAGGAGGACGACACAGAACACCTACGAGCAGTACTTC.

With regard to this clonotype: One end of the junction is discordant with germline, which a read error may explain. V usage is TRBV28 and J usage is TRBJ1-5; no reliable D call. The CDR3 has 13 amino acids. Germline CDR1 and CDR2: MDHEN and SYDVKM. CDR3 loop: CASGGDSNQRQHF. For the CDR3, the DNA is TGTGCCAGCGGTGGGGATAGCAATCAGCGCCAGCATTTT.